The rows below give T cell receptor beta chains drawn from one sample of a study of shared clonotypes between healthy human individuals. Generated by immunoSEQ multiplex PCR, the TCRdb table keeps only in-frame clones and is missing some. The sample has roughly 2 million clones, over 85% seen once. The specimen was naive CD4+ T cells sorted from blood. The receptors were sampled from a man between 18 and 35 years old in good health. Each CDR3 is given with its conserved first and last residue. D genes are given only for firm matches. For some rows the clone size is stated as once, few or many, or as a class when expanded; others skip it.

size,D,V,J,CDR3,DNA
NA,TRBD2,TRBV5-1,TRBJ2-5,CASSMTGGETQYF,TGCGCCAGCAGCATGACGGGGGGAGAGACCCAGTACTTC
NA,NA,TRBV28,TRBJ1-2,CASSLGTGTESGGYTF,TGTGCCAGCAGTCTGGGAACCGGGACGGAGAGTGGTGGCTACACCTTC
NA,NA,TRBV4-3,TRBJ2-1,CASSQDMVSQFF,TGCGCCAGCAGCCAAGATATGGTATCGCAGTTCTTC
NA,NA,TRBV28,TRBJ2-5,CASRKSDRGWETQYF,TGTGCCAGCAGGAAATCGGACAGAGGCTGGGAGACCCAGTACTTC
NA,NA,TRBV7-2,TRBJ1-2,CASSFGTGANYGYTF,TGTGCCAGCAGCTTCGGGACGGGAGCTAACTATGGCTACACCTTC
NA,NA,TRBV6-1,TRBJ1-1,CASSPQENTEAFF,TGTGCCAGCAGCCCACAGGAGAACACTGAAGCTTTCTTT
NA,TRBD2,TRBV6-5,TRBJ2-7,CASRRLAGNYEQYF,TGTGCCAGCAGAAGACTAGCGGGTAACTACGAGCAGTACTTC
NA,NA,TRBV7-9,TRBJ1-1,CASSRQGGATEAFF,TGTGCCAGCAGCCGTCAGGGTGGTGCCACTGAAGCTTTCTTT
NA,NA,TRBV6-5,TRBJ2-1,CASSYSVDTYNEQFF,TGTGCCAGCAGTTACTCCGTCGACACGTACAATGAGCAGTTCTTC
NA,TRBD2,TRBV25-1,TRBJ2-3,CANPGLAGSDTQYF,TGTGCCAACCCGGGACTAGCGGGCTCAGATACGCAGTATTTT
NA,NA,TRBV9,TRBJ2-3,CASSHGAGPTDTQYF,TGTGCCAGCAGTCATGGGGCGGGTCCCACAGATACGCAGTATTTT
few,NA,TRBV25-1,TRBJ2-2,CASSRYGGNTGELFF,TGTGCCAGCAGTAGGTATGGGGGAAACACCGGGGAGCTGTTTTTT
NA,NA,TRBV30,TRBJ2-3,CAWSVQGGTDTQYF,TGTGCCTGGAGTGTACAGGGTGGAACAGATACGCAGTATTTT
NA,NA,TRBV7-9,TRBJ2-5,CASSLITGLRETQYF,TGTGCCAGCAGCTTAATAACAGGGCTAAGAGAGACCCAGTACTTC
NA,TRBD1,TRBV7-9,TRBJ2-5,CASGTGGLQETQYF,TGTGCCAGCGGCACAGGGGGCTTACAAGAGACCCAGTACTTC
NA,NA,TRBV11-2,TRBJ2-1,CASSLVSLAAPYNEQFF,TGTGCCAGCAGCTTAGTTTCTCTAGCCGCCCCCTACAATGAGCAGTTCTTC
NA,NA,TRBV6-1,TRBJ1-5,CASSGQFNQPQHF,TGTGCCAGCTCCGGACAGTTCAATCAGCCCCAGCATTTT
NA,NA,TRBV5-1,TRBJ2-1,CASSLEVGDEQFF,TGCGCCAGCAGCTTGGAAGTCGGCGATGAGCAGTTCTTC
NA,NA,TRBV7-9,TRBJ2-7,CASSLVFYEQYF,TGTGCCAGCAGCTTAGTCTTTTACGAGCAGTACTTC
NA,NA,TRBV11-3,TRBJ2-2,CASSGVSTGELFF,TGTGCCAGCAGCGGTGTAAGCACCGGGGAGCTGTTTTTT
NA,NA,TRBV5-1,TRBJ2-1,CASSFEGRVGNEQFF,TGCGCCAGCAGCTTTGAAGGCAGGGTAGGGAATGAGCAGTTCTTC
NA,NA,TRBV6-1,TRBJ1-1,CASNRANTEAFF,TGTGCCAGCAACAGAGCGAACACTGAAGCTTTCTTT
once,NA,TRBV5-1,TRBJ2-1,CASSFFMSYNEQFF,TGCGCCAGCAGCTTTTTTATGTCCTACAATGAGCAGTTCTTC
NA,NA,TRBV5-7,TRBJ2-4,CASSLRLDIQYF,TGTGCCAGCAGCTTGCGGCTAGATATTCAGTACTTC
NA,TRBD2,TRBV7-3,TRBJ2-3,CASSSTSGATDTQYF,TGTGCCAGCAGCTCGACTAGCGGAGCCACAGATACGCAGTATTTT
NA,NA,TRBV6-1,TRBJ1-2,CASSELGTRGYTF,TGTGCCAGCAGTGAATTGGGTACGAGGGGCTACACCTTC
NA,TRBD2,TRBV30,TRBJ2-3,CAWSSGRPDTQYF,TGTGCCTGGAGTAGCGGGAGGCCAGATACGCAGTATTTT
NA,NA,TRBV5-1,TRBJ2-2,CASSFGSTGELFF,TGCGCCAGCAGCTTCGGTTCCACCGGGGAGCTGTTTTTT
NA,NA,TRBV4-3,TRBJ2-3,CASSQVVTIDTQYF,TGCGCCAGCAGCCAAGTCGTCACAATAGATACGCAGTATTTT
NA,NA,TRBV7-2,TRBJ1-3,CASSWSLDVRSGNTIYF,TGTGCCAGCAGCTGGAGCCTTGACGTGCGCTCTGGAAACACCATATATTTT
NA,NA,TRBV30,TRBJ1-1,CAWSVGGPAFF,TGTGCCTGGAGCGTGGGAGGGCCGGCTTTCTTT
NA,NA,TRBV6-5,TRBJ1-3,CASSYGRVASGNTIYF,TGTGCCAGCAGTTACGGCAGGGTAGCATCTGGAAACACCATATATTTT
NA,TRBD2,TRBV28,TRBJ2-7,CASSSHRTSAPYEQYF,TGTGCCAGCAGTTCCCATCGGACTAGCGCCCCCTACGAGCAGTACTTC
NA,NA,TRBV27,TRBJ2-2,CASSPLTEANTGELFF,TGTGCCAGCAGTCCTCTGACCGAAGCGAACACCGGGGAGCTGTTTTTT
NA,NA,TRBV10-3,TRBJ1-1,CAISESGSFSRNTEAFF,TGTGCCATCAGTGAGTCGGGCAGCTTTTCGAGGAACACTGAAGCTTTCTTT
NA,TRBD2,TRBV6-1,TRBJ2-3,CASSENGAGVADTQYF,TGTGCCAGCAGCGAAAACGGGGCGGGAGTGGCAGATACGCAGTATTTT
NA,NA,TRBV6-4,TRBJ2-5,CASSDNPGRMKTQYF,TGTGCCAGCAGTGACAACCCGGGACGCATGAAGACCCAGTACTTC
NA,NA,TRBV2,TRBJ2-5,CASSEVGSSETQYF,TGTGCCAGCAGTGAAGTGGGTAGCTCGGAGACCCAGTACTTC
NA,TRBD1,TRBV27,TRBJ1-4,CASSIRTGGEMFF,TGTGCCAGCAGTATCCGGACAGGGGGGGAGATGTTTTTT
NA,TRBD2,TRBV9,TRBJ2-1,CASSTSGSSYNEQFF,TGTGCCAGCAGTACAAGCGGGAGCTCCTACAATGAGCAGTTCTTC
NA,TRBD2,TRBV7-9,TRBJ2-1,CASSLTSGRTTYNEQFF,TGTGCCAGCAGCTTGACTAGCGGGAGAACGACCTACAATGAGCAGTTCTTC
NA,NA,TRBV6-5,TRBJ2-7,CASSYSGGTYEQYF,TGTGCCAGCAGTTACTCGGGCGGAACCTACGAGCAGTACTTC
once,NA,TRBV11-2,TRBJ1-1,CASTLGTPNTEAFF,TGTGCCAGCACTTTGGGGACCCCGAACACTGAAGCTTTCTTT
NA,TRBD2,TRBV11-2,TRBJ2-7,CASSLGRLAGGFEQYF,TGTGCCAGCAGCTTAGGACGACTAGCGGGAGGCTTCGAGCAGTACTTC
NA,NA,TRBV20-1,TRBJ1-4,CSAGVNEKLFF,TGCAGTGCGGGGGTCAATGAAAAACTGTTTTTT
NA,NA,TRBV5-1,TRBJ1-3,CASSLANSGNTIYF,TGCGCCAGCAGCTTGGCCAACTCTGGAAACACCATATATTTT
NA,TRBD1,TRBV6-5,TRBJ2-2,CATGQANTGELFF,TGTGCCACCGGACAGGCGAACACCGGGGAGCTGTTTTTT
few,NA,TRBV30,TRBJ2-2,CAWSRTGELFF,TGTGCCTGGAGTAGGACCGGGGAGCTGTTTTTT
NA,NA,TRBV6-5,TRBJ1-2,CASSGRGANYGYTF,TGTGCCAGCAGTGGCAGGGGCGCCAACTATGGCTACACCTTC